Given below is one T cell receptor beta chain in context. The data originate from a study of shared clonotypes between healthy human individuals. The V end lost 0 bases, the J end lost 4 bases, and 13 bases lay between the germline ends. This CDR3 spans 16 amino acids. Germline V CDR1 and CDR2: LNHNV, YYDKDF (reference sequence). Data came from immunoSEQ multiplex PCR; TCRdb stores just in-frame clones and leaves some out. The sample has about 710,000 clones; just under 75% are singletons. Material: memory CD4+ T cells sorted from blood. Specified subset: CD45RA-negative fraction. The sequence was collected from a woman in her twenties or thirties in good health. This rearrangement joins TRBV15 to TRBJ2-1, with D tentatively TRBD2 (5 bases). CDR3 protein: CATSRDPDGLYNEQFF. The CDR3 DNA reads as TGTGCCACCAGCAGAGATCCCGACGGACTTTACAATGAGCAGTTCTTC.